This T cell receptor beta chain was documented in a study of shared clonotypes between healthy human individuals. Findings and caveats of the study: The rarefaction results pointed to incomplete sorted-subset sequencing despite large depth. Generally, naive subsets (rather than memory subsets) showed larger estimated richness.

CDR3 length: 17 residues. Per germline, CDR1 SGDLS and CDR2 YYNGEE. The junction had 12 bases not matched to a gene; V was cut back by 3 bases and J by 5 bases. Notes on this clone: Its antigen remains unknown.

Deep was the level at which the assay was run. The protocol was immunoSEQ multiplex PCR, while the TCRdb copy is restricted to in-frame clones and leaves out a portion. The profile shows over a million clones, roughly 98% of them singletons. The sample comprised naive CD4+ T cells sorted from blood. The subset here: CD45RA+ positively selected. The rearrangement joins TRBV9 to TRBJ1-4, with 8 bases lining up with TRBD1. The clonotype comes from a young man in good health. DNA for the CDR3: TGTGCCAGCAGCGCCAACCCCCGACAGGGGAAGAATGAAAAACTGTTTTTT. It yields the protein CASSANPRQGKNEKLFF.